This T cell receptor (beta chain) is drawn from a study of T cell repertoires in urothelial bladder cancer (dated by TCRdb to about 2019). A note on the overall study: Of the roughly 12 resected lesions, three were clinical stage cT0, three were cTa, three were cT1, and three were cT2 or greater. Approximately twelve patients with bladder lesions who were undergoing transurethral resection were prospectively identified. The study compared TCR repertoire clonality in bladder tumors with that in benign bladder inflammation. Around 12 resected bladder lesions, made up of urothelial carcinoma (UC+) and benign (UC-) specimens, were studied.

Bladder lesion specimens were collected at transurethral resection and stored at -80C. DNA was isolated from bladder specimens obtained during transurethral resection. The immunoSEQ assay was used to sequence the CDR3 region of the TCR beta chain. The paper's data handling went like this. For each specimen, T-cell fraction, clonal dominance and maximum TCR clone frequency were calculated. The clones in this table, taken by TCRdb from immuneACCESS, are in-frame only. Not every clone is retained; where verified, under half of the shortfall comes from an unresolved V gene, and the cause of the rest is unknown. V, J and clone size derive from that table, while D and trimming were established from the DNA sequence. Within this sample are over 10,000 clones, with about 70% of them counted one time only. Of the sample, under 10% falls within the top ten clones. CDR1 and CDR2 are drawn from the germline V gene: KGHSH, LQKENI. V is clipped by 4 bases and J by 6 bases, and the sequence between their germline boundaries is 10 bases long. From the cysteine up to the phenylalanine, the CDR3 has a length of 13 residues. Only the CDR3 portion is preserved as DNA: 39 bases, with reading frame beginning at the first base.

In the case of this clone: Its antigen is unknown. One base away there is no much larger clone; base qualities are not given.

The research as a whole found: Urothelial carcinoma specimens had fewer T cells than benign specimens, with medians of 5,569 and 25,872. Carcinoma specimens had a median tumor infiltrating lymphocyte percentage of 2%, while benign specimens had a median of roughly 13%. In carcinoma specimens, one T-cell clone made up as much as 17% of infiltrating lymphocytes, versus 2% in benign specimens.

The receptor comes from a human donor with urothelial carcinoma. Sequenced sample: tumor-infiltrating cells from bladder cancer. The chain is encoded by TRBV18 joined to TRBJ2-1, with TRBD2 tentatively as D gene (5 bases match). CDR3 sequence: CASSLSAGNEQFF. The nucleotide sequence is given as TGTGCCAGCTCACTTTCCGCGGGCAATGAGCAGTTCTTC.